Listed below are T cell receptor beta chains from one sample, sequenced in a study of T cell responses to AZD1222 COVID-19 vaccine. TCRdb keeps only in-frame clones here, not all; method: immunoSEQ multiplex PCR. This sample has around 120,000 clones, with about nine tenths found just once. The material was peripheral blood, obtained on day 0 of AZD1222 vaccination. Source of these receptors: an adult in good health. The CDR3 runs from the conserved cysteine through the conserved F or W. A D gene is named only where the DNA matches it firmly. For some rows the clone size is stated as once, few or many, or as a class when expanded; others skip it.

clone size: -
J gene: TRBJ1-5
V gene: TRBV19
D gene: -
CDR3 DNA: TGTGCCAGTAGTATCAGGACTGGGGATAGCAATCAGCCCCAGCATTTT
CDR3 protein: CASSIRTGDSNQPQHF

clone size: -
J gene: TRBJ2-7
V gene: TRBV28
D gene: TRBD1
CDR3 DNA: TGTGCCAGCAATCGACAGGGGGCGGGCTACGAGCAGTACTTC
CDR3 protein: CASNRQGAGYEQYF

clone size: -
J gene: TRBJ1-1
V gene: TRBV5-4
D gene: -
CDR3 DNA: TGTGCCAGCAGATTAATAGAGGAGGTGAACACTGAAGCTTTCTTT
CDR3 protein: CASRLIEEVNTEAFF

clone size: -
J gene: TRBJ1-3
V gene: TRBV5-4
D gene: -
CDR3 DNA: TGTGCCAGCAGCTTGGAAGGTGACGGGGGAAACACCATATATTTT
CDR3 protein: CASSLEGDGGNTIYF

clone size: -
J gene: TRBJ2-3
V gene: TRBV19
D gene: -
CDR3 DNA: TGTGCCAGTCGGGGTTGGGGGAGCACAGATACGCAGTATTTT
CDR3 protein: CASRGWGSTDTQYF

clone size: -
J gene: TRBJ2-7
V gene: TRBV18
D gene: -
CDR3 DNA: TGTGCCAGCTCACCTGAACAGGGCTCCTACGAGCAGTACTTC
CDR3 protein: CASSPEQGSYEQYF

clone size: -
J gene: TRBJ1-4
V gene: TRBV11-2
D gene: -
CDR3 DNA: TGTGCCAGCAGAGATGCGGGGGAGGATGAAAAACTGTTTTTT
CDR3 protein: CASRDAGEDEKLFF

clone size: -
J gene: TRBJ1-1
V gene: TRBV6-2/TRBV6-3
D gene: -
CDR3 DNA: TGTGCCAGCAGTTACTCGTCGGGAGGGGCCTCTGAAGCTTTCTTT
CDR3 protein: CASSYSSGGASEAFF

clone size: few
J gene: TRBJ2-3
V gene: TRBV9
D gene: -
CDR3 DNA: TGTGCCAGCAGCGTTTTAGGGCTGGGGATCACAGATACGCAGTATTTT
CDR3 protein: CASSVLGLGITDTQYF

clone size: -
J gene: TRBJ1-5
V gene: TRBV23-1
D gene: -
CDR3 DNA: TGCGCCAGCAGCCATCAGACAGCGGAAAATCAGCCCCAGCATTTT
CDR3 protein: CASSHQTAENQPQHF

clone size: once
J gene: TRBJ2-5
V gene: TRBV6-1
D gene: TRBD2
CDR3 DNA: TGTGCCAGCAGTGAAGGGAGAGCGGGGGGAGGGGAGACCCAGTACTTC
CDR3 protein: CASSEGRAGGGETQYF

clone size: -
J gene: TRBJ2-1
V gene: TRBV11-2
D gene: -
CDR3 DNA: TGTGCCAGCAGCTTAGTAAACTCCAGGGATGAGCAGTTCTTC
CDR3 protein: CASSLVNSRDEQFF

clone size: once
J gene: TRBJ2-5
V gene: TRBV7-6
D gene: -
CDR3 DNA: TGTGCCAGCAGCTTAGTTAGGTCAGCCTTCAAAGAGACCCAGTACTTC
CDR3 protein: CASSLVRSAFKETQYF

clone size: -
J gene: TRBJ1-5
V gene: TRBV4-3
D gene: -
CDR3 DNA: TGCGCCAGCAGCCAAGATGAAAGGGGACAGCCCCAGCATTTT
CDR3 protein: CASSQDERGQPQHF

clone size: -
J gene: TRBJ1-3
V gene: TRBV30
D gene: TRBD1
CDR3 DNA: TGTGCCTGGAGTAAGGGGACAGGGCGGTACACCATATATTTT
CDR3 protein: CAWSKGTGRYTIYF

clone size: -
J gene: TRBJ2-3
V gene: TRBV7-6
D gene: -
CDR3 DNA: TGTGCCAGCAGCTTATCTGGCAGGGCTAGCACAGATACGCAGTATTTT
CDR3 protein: CASSLSGRASTDTQYF

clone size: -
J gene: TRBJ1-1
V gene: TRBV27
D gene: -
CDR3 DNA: TGTGCCAGCAGTTTATACGGGCGGGGGAACACTGAAGCTTTCTTT
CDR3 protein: CASSLYGRGNTEAFF

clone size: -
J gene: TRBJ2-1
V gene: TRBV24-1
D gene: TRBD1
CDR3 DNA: TGTGCCACCAGTGATTTGCAGGGGGCTTTAAATGAGCAGTTCTTC
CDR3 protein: CATSDLQGALNEQFF

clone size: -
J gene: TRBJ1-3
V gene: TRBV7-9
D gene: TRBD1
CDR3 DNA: TGTGCCAGCAGCTCATATTTTAGACGACAGGGCGCTGGAAACACCATATATTTT
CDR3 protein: CASSSYFRRQGAGNTIYF

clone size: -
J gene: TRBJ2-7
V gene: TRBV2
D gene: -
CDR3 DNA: TGTGCCAGCAGTGTGGATTTGGGCACTTCCTTCTACGAGCAGTACTTC
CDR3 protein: CASSVDLGTSFYEQYF

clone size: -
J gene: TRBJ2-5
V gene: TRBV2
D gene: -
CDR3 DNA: TGTGCCAGCAGTGAGGAGGAGACCCAGTACTTC
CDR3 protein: CASSEEETQYF

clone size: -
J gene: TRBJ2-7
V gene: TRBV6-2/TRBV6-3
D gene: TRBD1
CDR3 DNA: TGTGCCAGCAGTTGGGGACAGGGGAGGATGTACTTC
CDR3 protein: CASSWGQGRMYF

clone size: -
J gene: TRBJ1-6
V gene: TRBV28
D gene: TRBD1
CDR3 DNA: TGTGCCAGCAGTTTGGACAGGTCGATTTATAATTCACCCCTCCACTTT
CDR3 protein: CASSLDRSIYNSPLHF

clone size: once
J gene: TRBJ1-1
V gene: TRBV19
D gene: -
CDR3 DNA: TGTGCCAGTAGTTCACAGGAGGTGGTGGAAGCTTTCTTT
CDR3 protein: CASSSQEVVEAFF

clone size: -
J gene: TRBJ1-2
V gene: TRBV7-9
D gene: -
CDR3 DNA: TGTGCCAGCAGCTTATCATTAGGGGGATCGGCGCCAGAGCGAGGTGGCTACACCTTC
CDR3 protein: CASSLSLGGSAPERGGYTF

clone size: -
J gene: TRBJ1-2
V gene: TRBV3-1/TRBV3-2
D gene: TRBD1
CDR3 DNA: TGTGCCAGCAGCCAAGACCGGGACAGGGGCTACACCTTC
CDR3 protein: CASSQDRDRGYTF

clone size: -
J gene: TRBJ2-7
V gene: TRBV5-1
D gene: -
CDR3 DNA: TGCGCCAGCAGCAGGGTAGGAGCCGCCACTAGTGAGCAGTACTTC
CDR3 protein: CASSRVGAATSEQYF

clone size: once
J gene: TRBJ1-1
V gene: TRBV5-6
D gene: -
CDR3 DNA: TGTGCCAGCAGCTTGCGGGCGTTGAACACTGAAGCTTTCTTT
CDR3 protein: CASSLRALNTEAFF

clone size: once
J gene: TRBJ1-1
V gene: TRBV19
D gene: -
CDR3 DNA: TGTGCCAGGCCGGGAAGGGGAACTGAAGCTTTCTTT
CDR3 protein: CARPGRGTEAFF

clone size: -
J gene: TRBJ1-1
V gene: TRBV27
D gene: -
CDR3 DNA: TGTGCCAGCAGTTTCATTGGCAGGAACACTGAAGCTTTCTTT
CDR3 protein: CASSFIGRNTEAFF

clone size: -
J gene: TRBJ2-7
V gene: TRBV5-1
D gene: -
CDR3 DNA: TGCGCCAGCAGCTTGGTGGCGGGGGAGCAGTACTTC
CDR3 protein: CASSLVAGEQYF

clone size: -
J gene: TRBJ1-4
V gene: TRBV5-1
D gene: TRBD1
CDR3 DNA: TGCGCCAGCAGCCCAGGACAGGGGAGAACAACTAATGAAAAACTGTTTTTT
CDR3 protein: CASSPGQGRTTNEKLFF

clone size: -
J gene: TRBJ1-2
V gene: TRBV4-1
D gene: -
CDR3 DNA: TGCGCCAGCAGCCAAGAGATCGGGGGGTTTGCCTATGGCTACACCTTC
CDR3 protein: CASSQEIGGFAYGYTF

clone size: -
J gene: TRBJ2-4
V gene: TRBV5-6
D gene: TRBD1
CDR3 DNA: TGTGCCAGCAGCTCCCCAGGACAGGTAGCCAAAAACATTCAGTACTTC
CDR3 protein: CASSSPGQVAKNIQYF

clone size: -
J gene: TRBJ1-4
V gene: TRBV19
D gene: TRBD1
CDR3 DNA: TGTGCCAGTAGTACCCGGGACAGGGTAGCTAATGAAAAACTGTTTTTT
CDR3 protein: CASSTRDRVANEKLFF

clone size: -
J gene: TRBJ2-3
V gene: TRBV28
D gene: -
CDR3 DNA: TGTGCCAGCAGCCTGGGAGGATGGGGTAATTCGCTAACGCAGTATTTT
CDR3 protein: CASSLGGWGNSLTQYF

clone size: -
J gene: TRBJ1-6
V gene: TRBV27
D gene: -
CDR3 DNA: TGTGCCAGCAGAACCCCGTCCGGGGGTGGTTCACCCCTCCACTTT
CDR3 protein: CASRTPSGGGSPLHF

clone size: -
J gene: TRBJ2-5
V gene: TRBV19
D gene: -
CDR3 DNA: TGTGCCAGTAGTAAGCAGAAAGAGACCCAGTACTTC
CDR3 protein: CASSKQKETQYF

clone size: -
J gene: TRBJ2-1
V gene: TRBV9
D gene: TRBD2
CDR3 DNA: TGTGCCAGCAGCTCCCCGGGGAAAGGCGAGGGTGGGACTAGCGGAACCAATGAGCAGTTCTTC
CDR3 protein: CASSSPGKGEGGTSGTNEQFF

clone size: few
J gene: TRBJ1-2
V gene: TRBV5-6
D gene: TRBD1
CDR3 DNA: TGTGCCAGCAGCCCCCCGACAGGGCCGAACTATGGCTACACCTTC
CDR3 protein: CASSPPTGPNYGYTF

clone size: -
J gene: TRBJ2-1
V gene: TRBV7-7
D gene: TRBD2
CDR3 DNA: TGTGCTAGCAGCCCGGTCGGGACTAGCTTCAATGAGCAGTTCTTC
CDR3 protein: CASSPVGTSFNEQFF

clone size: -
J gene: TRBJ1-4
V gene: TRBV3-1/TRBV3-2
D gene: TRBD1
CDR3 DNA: TGTGCCAGCAGCCTGACAGGGACTAATGAAAAACTGTTTTTT
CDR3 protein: CASSLTGTNEKLFF

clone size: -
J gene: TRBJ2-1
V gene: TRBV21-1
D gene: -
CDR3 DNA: TGTGCCAGCAGCAAAGGTTCCTGCCTAGCGGGAGAGGATGAGCAGTTCTTC
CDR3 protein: CASSKGSCLAGEDEQFF

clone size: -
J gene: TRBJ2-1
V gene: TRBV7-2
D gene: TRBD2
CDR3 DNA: TGTGCCAGCAGCCCTCCCAGGGCGGGGGGGCTACAGGATGAGCAGTTCTTC
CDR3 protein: CASSPPRAGGLQDEQFF

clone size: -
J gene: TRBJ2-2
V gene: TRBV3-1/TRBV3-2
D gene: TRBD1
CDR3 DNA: TGTGCCAGCGGGACAGGGGCCCACACCGGGGAGCTGTTTTTT
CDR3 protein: CASGTGAHTGELFF

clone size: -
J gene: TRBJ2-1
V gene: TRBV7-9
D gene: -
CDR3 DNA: TGTGCCAGCAGCCCGATCAGAGAGCAGTTCTTC
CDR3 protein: CASSPIREQFF

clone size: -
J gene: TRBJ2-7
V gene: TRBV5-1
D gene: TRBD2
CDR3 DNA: TGCGCCAGCAGCTCAGCGGGGGGCGGGTTTGCCCAATACGAGCAGTACTTC
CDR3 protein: CASSSAGGGFAQYEQYF

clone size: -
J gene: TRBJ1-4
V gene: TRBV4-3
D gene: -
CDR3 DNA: TGCGCCAGCAGCCAAGATACATGGAGGGAGTCAACTAATGAAAAACTGTTTTTT
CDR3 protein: CASSQDTWRESTNEKLFF

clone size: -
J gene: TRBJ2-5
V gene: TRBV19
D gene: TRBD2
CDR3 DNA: TGTGCCAGTAGTCGTCTAGCGGGAGGGCTAGAAGAGACCCAGTACTTC
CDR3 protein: CASSRLAGGLEETQYF

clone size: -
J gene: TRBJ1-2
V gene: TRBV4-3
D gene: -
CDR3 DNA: TGCGCCAGCAGCCAATCCACTCAGGGTTGGCGCTATGGCTACACCTTC
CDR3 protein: CASSQSTQGWRYGYTF

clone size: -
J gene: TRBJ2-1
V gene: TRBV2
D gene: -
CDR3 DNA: TGTGCCAGCTCCCCGGGGGCACACAATGAGCAGTTCTTC
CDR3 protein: CASSPGAHNEQFF

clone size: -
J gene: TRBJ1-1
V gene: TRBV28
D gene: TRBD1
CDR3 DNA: TGTGCCGGCAGTTCCCAGGGGGTAGGCACTGAAGCTTTCTTT
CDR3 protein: CAGSSQGVGTEAFF

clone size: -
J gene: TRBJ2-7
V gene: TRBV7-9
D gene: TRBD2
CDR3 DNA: TGTGCCAGCAGCCCTCGGGGGGGTTACGAGCAGTACTTC
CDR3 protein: CASSPRGGYEQYF

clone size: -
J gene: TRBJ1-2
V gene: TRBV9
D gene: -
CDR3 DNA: TGTGCCAGCAGTGAAGGGTATGGCTACACCTTC
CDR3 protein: CASSEGYGYTF